The 21 T cell receptor beta chains presented below share a single source sample, sequenced in a study of cytomegalovirus exposure and HLA in healthy donors. Primers included in the PCR were 60 Vbeta and 13 Jbeta primers. Sequencing used immunoSEQ multiplex PCR; TCRdb keeps in-frame clones, though not all of them. This table has 150,000 to 200,000 clones, approximately 85% appearing once. Material for sequencing was PBMCs. The receptors stem from a girl between 2 and 10 years old in good health and CMV-seropositive.

The chain couples TRBV28 to TRBJ1-3; D unresolved. The CDR3 runs 16 residues. CDR1 is MDHEN, CDR2 SYDVKM, per germline. V lost 3 bases and J 1 base, leaving 13 bases between the germline ends. The CDR3 loop reads CASSFKGAGSGNTIYF. CDR3 in DNA: TGTGCCAGCAGTTTCAAGGGTGCGGGGTCTGGAAACACCATATATTTT.

This clone was observed a single time. The rearrangement joins TRBV7-8 to TRBJ2-7; D unresolved. CDR3 length equals 12 residues. Germline V gene sequence: CDR1 SGHVS, CDR2 FQNEAQ. The ends were cut back, 6 bases at V and 6 bases at J, with 12 bases in the middle. CDR3 protein: CASRLMSTEQYF. In DNA form, the CDR3 reads TGTGCCAGCAGGTTAATGAGCACCGAGCAGTACTTC.

This clone was seen a handful of times. This chain links TRBV6-5 with TRBJ1-1, with 7 bases matching TRBD1. Unmatched junction bases numbered 7, after V lost 0 bases and J lost 6 bases. CDR1 and CDR2 (germline): MNHEY, SVGAGI. CDR3 length: 15 residues. The CDR3 sequence is CASSYSIGGQAEAFF. Here the CDR3 DNA reads TGTGCCAGCAGTTACTCGATAGGGGGCCAAGCTGAAGCTTTCTTT.

This chain joins TRBV6-1 and TRBJ2-6; no reliable D call. Trimming cost V 2 bases and J 0 bases, with 5 bases left between them. The CDR3 is made up of 15 amino acids. The germline CDR1 and CDR2 sequences are MNHNS and SASEGT. CDR3 amino acids: CASSESYSGANVLTF. DNA for the CDR3: TGTGCCAGCAGTGAAAGCTACTCTGGGGCCAACGTCCTGACTTTC.

This clone has a handful of counts. This chain joins TRBV10-1 and TRBJ1-5; TRBD1 is a possible D gene (5 bases). V was pared by 0 bases and J by 4 bases, with 7 bases between. The CDR3 extends over 14 amino acids. Looked up from germline, CDR1 is WNHNN and CDR2 is SYGVQD (reference sequence). The chain's CDR3 is CASSESRQNQPQHF. The CDR3, as DNA: TGCGCCAGCAGTGAGTCTAGACAGAATCAGCCCCAGCATTTT.

The chain links TRBV5-1 to TRBJ2-1, with TRBD1 as a possible D gene (6 bases). Germline V gives CDR1 SGHRS, CDR2 YFSETQ. The ends were cut back, 5 bases at V and 5 bases at J, with 14 bases in the middle. The CDR3 runs 14 residues. CDR3 in amino acids: CASRGNRDDNEQFF. CDR3 in DNA: TGCGCCAGCAGAGGGAACAGGGACGACAATGAGCAGTTCTTC.

V gene TRBV12-5 combines with J gene TRBJ2-3; TRBD2 might be the D (6 bases). Trimming cost V 3 bases and J 7 bases, with 14 bases left between them. Germline loops: CDR1 LGHNT, CDR2 FRNRAP. This CDR3 has 14 amino acids. In nucleotides, the CDR3 is TGTGCTAGTGGTTTTCCCGTACTAGCAAATACGCAGTATTTT. Protein: CASGFPVLANTQYF. The full variable domain, its missing parts supplied by reference TRBV12-5 and TRBJ2-3, is DARVTQTPRHKVTEMGQEVTMRCQPILGHNTVFWYRQTMMQGLELLAYFRNRAPLDDSGMPKDRFSAEMPDATLATLKIQPSEPRDSAVYFCASGFPVLANTQYFGPGTRLTVL.

V is TRBV5-6 and J is TRBJ2-3; perhaps TRBD2 as D (5 bases). Germline-derived CDR1 and CDR2 are SGHDT and YYEEEE. Trimming shortened V by 2 bases and J by 14 bases, and 12 bases separated the two germline ends. This CDR3 has 11 amino acids. The CDR3 DNA is TGTGCCAGCAGCTTACGGGATTTACGGTATTTT. Its translation: CASSLRDLRYF.

The table lists this clone with a count of one. The chain combines TRBV30 with TRBJ1-1; D not certain. V was cut by 2 bases and J by 0 bases, with 16 bases left in between. The germline CDR1 and CDR2 sequences are GTSNPN and SVGIG (reference sequence). CDR3 length: 16 residues. DNA of the CDR3: TGTGCCTGGAGTCCCGAAAGGCCGGGGTTGAACACTGAAGCTTTCTTT. Translated, it gives CAWSPERPGLNTEAFF.

The rearrangement links TRBV9 to TRBJ2-3, with a weak D call TRBD2 (5 bases). The CDR3 is made up of 13 amino acids. V was shortened by 2 bases and J by 9 bases, with 13 bases between the two germline ends. CDR1 and CDR2 from the germline V gene are SGDLS and YYNGEE. The CDR3 coding sequence is TGTGCCAGCAGCGTCCAAGTCGGAGGCACGCAGTATTTT. It specifies CASSVQVGGTQYF.

In its sample, this clone was seen once. This chain connects TRBV9 to TRBJ2-2; a possible D gene is TRBD2 (6 bases). This CDR3 comprises 14 residues. The germline gives CDR1 SGDLS, CDR2 YYNGEE. The ends were cut back, 8 bases at V and 3 bases at J, with 14 bases in the middle. CDR3 nucleotide sequence: TGTGCCAGTGACCGGGACTTTGACACCGGGGAGCTGTTTTTT. This gives the protein CASDRDFDTGELFF. The full variable domain, its missing parts supplied by reference TRBV9 and TRBJ2-2, is DSGVTQTPKHLITATGQRVTLRCSPRSGDLSVYWYQQSLDQGLQFLIQYYNGEERAKGNILERFSAQQFPDLHSELNLSSLELGDSALYFCASDRDFDTGELFFGEGSRLTVL.

The CDR3 loop is CAWDYRQAPGELFF. CDR3 DNA sequence: TGTGCCTGGGATTACCGACAGGCCCCCGGGGAGCTGTTTTTT. This chain connects TRBV30 to TRBJ2-2; perhaps TRBD1 as D (6 bases). The CDR3 runs to 14 residues. Germline-derived CDR1 and CDR2 are GTSNPN and SVGIG (reference sequence). V was clipped by 5 bases and J by 6 bases, with 16 bases between them.

The J gene is TRBJ2-7, the V gene TRBV4-2; unclear D gene. Germline lookup yields CDR1 LGHNA and CDR2 YNFKEQ. There are 15 residues in the CDR3. Trimming took off 4 bases at V and 5 bases at J, with 18 bases between the two ends. CDR3 region: CASSPAATATDEQYF. The CDR3, as DNA: TGTGCCAGCAGCCCTGCGGCTACCGCTACGGACGAGCAGTACTTC.

This clone was counted only a few times. The chain is built from TRBV9 and TRBJ1-4, with unresolved D. V lost 4 bases and J lost 7, with 11 bases in between. Germline lookup yields CDR1 SGDLS and CDR2 YYNGEE. This CDR3 contains 13 residues. CDR3 sequence reads: CASSRGGSEKLFF. The DNA of the CDR3 is TGTGCCAGCAGCCGTGGTGGGAGTGAAAAACTGTTTTTT.

The chain links TRBV6-5 to TRBJ2-7; 7 bases align to TRBD1. CDR1 is MNHEY, CDR2 SVGAGI, per germline. V gave up 4 bases and J gave up 5 bases; unmatched junction bases: 11. There are 15 residues in the CDR3. The CDR3 sequence is CASSWGQPLRDEQYF. The DNA for the CDR3 is TGTGCCAGCAGTTGGGGACAGCCGCTAAGAGACGAGCAGTACTTC.

The chain couples TRBV4-1 to TRBJ2-3, with D perhaps matching TRBD2 (6 bases). V lost 2 bases to trimming and J lost 6 bases, with 12 bases between them. Germline V gene sequence: CDR1 MGHRA, CDR2 YSYEKL. The CDR3 consists of 14 residues. The CDR3 region is CASSQTPTRDTQYF. Written as DNA, the CDR3 is TGCGCCAGCAGCCAAACCCCGACTAGGGATACGCAGTATTTT.

The rearrangement uses TRBV5-1 and TRBJ2-7; tentative D call: TRBD1 (5 bases). This CDR3 has 14 amino acids. From germline, CDR1 is SGHRS and CDR2 YFSETQ. V was trimmed by 0 bases and J by 3 bases, leaving 10 bases between them. Here the CDR3 reads CASSLVRVNYEQYF. In nucleotides, the CDR3 is TGCGCCAGCAGCTTGGTCAGGGTTAACTACGAGCAGTACTTC.

This chain links TRBV28 with TRBJ1-2; a weak D match, TRBD1 (6 bases). Germline loops: CDR1 MDHEN, CDR2 SYDVKM. The CDR3 runs to 15 residues. V was pared by 6 bases and J by 7 bases, with 21 bases between. CDR3 nucleotides: TGTGCCAGCAGCCCGATCGGACAGAAGACTCTTGGCTACACCTTC. It translates to CASSPIGQKTLGYTF.

The chain combines TRBV19 with TRBJ1-2, with TRBD1 matching over 7 bases. The ends lost 5 bases at V and 7 bases at J; junction bases unmatched: 10. This CDR3 has 14 amino acids. Germline values: CDR1 LNHDA, CDR2 SQIVND (reference sequence). The CDR3 region is CASSVSQGIAGYTF. The CDR3 nucleotides are TGTGCCAGTAGTGTATCACAGGGGATTGCTGGCTACACCTTC.

The chain couples TRBV9 to TRBJ1-3, with 9 bases fitting TRBD1. Germline lookup yields CDR1 SGDLS and CDR2 YYNGEE. J gave up 6 bases and V 0 bases, and 4 bases lay outside the gene matches. The CDR3 length is 15 residues. CDR3 amino acids: CASSVGTGVENTIYF. The CDR3 DNA reads as TGTGCCAGCAGCGTAGGGACAGGGGTGGAAAACACCATATATTTT.

The V call is TRBV28, the J call TRBJ1-5, with 8 positions matching TRBD1. V trimming: 8 bases; J trimming: 2 bases; junction bases outside the gene matches: 11. CDR1 is MDHEN, CDR2 SYDVKM, per germline. CDR3 size: 16 residues. The CDR3: CASWDRWGKGNQPQHF. In DNA, the CDR3 is TGTGCCAGCTGGGACAGGTGGGGGAAGGGCAATCAGCCCCAGCATTTT.